Detailed here is one TCR beta chain. Trimming took off 2 bases at V and 5 bases at J, with 16 bases between the two ends. The germline V gene has CDR1 MNHNY and CDR2 SVGAGI (reference sequence). This CDR3 contains 16 residues. This sample is drawn from a study of cytomegalovirus exposure and HLA in healthy donors. The PCR contained 60 Vbeta and 13 Jbeta primers. TCRdb's table, derived via immunoSEQ multiplex PCR, lists solely in-frame clones and lacks some. This table holds about 170,000 clones, roughly 80% found once. The sequence derives from a male donor in good health and CMV-seronegative. The rearrangement joins TRBV6-6 to TRBJ2-4; D perhaps matches TRBD1 (6 bases). The material sequenced was PBMCs. The CDR3 sequence: CASSYRSQGFENIQYF. DNA for the CDR3: TGTGCCAGCAGTTACAGAAGCCAGGGGTTCGAAAACATTCAGTACTTC.